This T cell receptor (beta chain) stems from a study of vaccination effects on CD4 cells after COVID-19. Overall study context: Sampling of two convalescent patients took place 16 days and one week prior to vaccination. Overall study results and limits: The authors studied few convalescent patients and collected no early post-infection timepoints. Marked clonal contraction was seen in infection- and vaccine-induced clones late after vaccination.

The data were produced by immunoSEQ multiplex PCR, yet TCRdb's version contains in-frame clones alone and is incomplete. The data show approximately 47,000 clones, more than 75% seen once. Subsequent to roughly 9 days of culture, CD4+ T cells were isolated. The germline V gene encodes CDR1 SGHTA and CDR2 FQGNSA. The CDR3 loop spans 12 amino acids. V gave up 3 bases and J gave up 8 bases, with 10 bases separating them. Comments on this clone: Its target is not known.

The receptor was derived from a human donor who had a prior SARS-CoV-2 infection. V usage is TRBV7-2 and J usage is TRBJ1-2; D is undetermined. This material consisted of CD4+ T cells from PBMCs cultured without peptide, taken before COVID-19 vaccination. The CDR3 region has the DNA TGTGCCAGCAGCTTTAGTGGTGCCGGCTACACCTTC. Translating gives CASSFSGAGYTF.